This T cell receptor (beta chain) came from a study of T cells in Graves' hyperthyroidism and ophthalmopathy (dated by TCRdb to about 2019). For the study in its entirety: To identify TCR V-J signatures that set the groups apart, the researchers used a discovery cohort of roughly 100 patients, made up of under 45 with Graves' ophthalmopathy and about 60 with stable Graves' hyperthyroidism. Prospective prediction of ophthalmopathy was tested in an independent validation cohort consisting of about 19 hyperthyroidism patients and some 17 patients who later progressed to ophthalmopathy. The 75 to 100 discovery patients were randomly divided into training and test sets at a 7:3 ratio. In addition, the study compared T-cell repertoires in thyroid tissue and in blood from roughly six Graves' hyperthyroidism patients. Following sampling, methimazole starting at 30 mg daily was given to hyperthyroidism patients, and high-dose intravenous methylprednisolone was given to ophthalmopathy patients. According to the paper, TCR Vbeta CDR3 sequencing was carried out on 120 to 150 peripheral blood samples, which came from fewer than 50 ophthalmopathy, around 74 hyperthyroidism and roughly 17 progressor patients. The full study reports these points: Sample size was not statistically predetermined, and blinding of investigators to group allocation was not performed. In cross-validation, a model built on a 13 V-J signature told ophthalmopathy apart from stable hyperthyroidism with about 90% sensitivity and 81% to 82% specificity, and in testing the same model reached 80%/75%. During validation, the model predicted progression to ophthalmopathy a median of approximately 6 months ahead of onset, with more than 55% sensitivity and almost 75% specificity. Most expanded thyroid clonotypes (frequency above 0.001) were also detected in blood, suggesting blood repertoires may reflect thyroid immune responses.

Reading from cysteine to phenylalanine, the CDR3 counts 13 amino acids. Kept here is only the CDR3 DNA, which spans 39 bases and is read in frame from base 1. CDR1 and CDR2, looked up from the germline V gene (reference sequence), are LGHDT and YNNKEL. Here V drops 4 bases and J drops 6 bases, and the junction holds 6 bases not matched to any gene. The study excluded patients with uncontrolled infections, other autoimmune diseases, pregnancy or lactation. Diagnoses were based on clinical symptoms, serum thyroxine and TRAb, thyroid ultrasound and orbital computed tomography. Total RNA was extracted with Trizol reagent, and quality was checked on an Agilent 2100 Bioanalyzer. This clonotype was counted a few times. The specificity of this receptor is unknown. Base-call qualities are not available, and no considerably larger clone is one nucleotide away. TCR beta CDR3 regions were amplified from RNA transcripts. The first round of RT-PCR for the TCR CDR3 was performed with the HTBI primer set and the Qiagen OneStep RT-PCR kit. A second multiplex PCR round built the libraries, followed by size selection and purification. The libraries were sequenced on an Illumina HiSeq2000 using paired-end 100 bp reads. The paper's processing steps were these. Raw data were processed with SOAPnuke, discarding reads with adapters, uncalled bases, mean Phred below 15, or no exact constant-primer or identifier match. High-quality paired reads were merged using COPE v1.2.5, and each unique nucleotide sequence was defined as a clonotype. MiTCR v1.1 was used to align clonotypes to the IMGT TRBV, TRBD and TRBJ reference segments. The analysis included only V-J combinations with a frequency above 0.0001, which together covered roughly 99% of the repertoires. A TCS score was defined as the ratio between F50 (clonal expansion) and ExV (chaos), using BLOSUM62-based TCRdist between CDR3 peptides within each V-J. Welch's t-statistics and random forest reduced fewer than 600 V-J features to 10 to 15, which were used in a naive Bayes classifier (R e1071). The Morisita-Horn index was used to measure how similar the thyroid and blood repertoires were. Using fastp trimming at Q25 and MiXCR clonotype assembly, TCRdb reanalyzed the public sequencing data and kept in-frame beta chains. Identical CDR3 protein sequences are pooled into one entry, listed with their most common genes and DNA. These V and J calls originate from TCRdb's pipeline instead of the authors' own analysis. A total of about 570,000 distinct CDR3 sequences appear in this sample, roughly 50% of them only once. The biggest ten clones account for around 17% of the sample.

The chain employs TRBV3-1 and TRBJ2-7; TRBD1 lines up with 7 middle nucleotides. The sample consisted of peripheral blood or thyroid tissue (not recorded which). The TCR was taken from an adult woman with Graves' disease, either hyperthyroidism or ophthalmopathy (not recorded which). The DNA sequence is as follows: TGTGCCAGCAGCCCACAGGGGACGGGCGAGCAGTACTTC. It translates to CASSPQGTGEQYF.